One sample yielded the 21 T cell receptor beta chains listed below, sequenced in a study of shared clonotypes between healthy human individuals. Using immunoSEQ multiplex PCR, the repertoire was profiled, and TCRdb retains in-frame clones only, with some absent. The sample contains 2 million to 2.5 million clones, 93% of which appear only once. Sequenced input: naive CD4+ T cells from PBMCs. Documented subset: CD45RA+ positively selected. The receptors originated from a man in his late teens or twenties in good health. Some clones in this sample may be carry-over from other donors' samples.

The chain couples TRBV19 to TRBJ1-4; 9 positions match TRBD1. Germline loops: CDR1 LNHDA, CDR2 SQIVND (reference sequence). This CDR3 region has 15 residues. V trimming: 9 bases; J trimming: 3 bases; junction bases outside the gene matches: 8. The CDR3 coding sequence is TGTGCCAGCAAAAACAGGGGGCCGGCTAATGAAAAACTGTTTTTT. Amino acid sequence: CASKNRGPANEKLFF.

J is TRBJ1-1 and V is TRBV30; the match to TRBD1 covers 7 bases. The CDR3 is 15 amino acids. Germline V gives CDR1 GTSNPN, CDR2 SVGIG (reference sequence). J was trimmed by 1 base and V by 4 bases; bases with no gene match: 9. CDR3 residues: CAWTNSRGRNTEAFF. The CDR3 nucleotides read TGTGCCTGGACAAACTCCAGGGGGAGGAACACTGAAGCTTTCTTT. The variable domain in full, completed from reference TRBV30 and TRBJ1-1, reads SQTIHQWPATLVQPVGSPLSLECTVEGTSNPNLYWYRQAAGRGLQLLFYSVGIGQISSEVPQNLSASRPQDRQFILSSKKLLLSDSGFYLCAWTNSRGRNTEAFFGQGTRLTVV.

The chain links TRBV11-2 to TRBJ2-1; 12 bases fit TRBD2. The CDR3 contains 13 residues. CDR1 SGHAT and CDR2 FQNNGV come from the germline V gene. Trimming removed 1 base from V and 14 bases from J; junction bases left unmatched: 3. The CDR3 protein is CASSLGLAGVKFF. CDR3 DNA sequence: TGTGCCAGCAGCTTAGGACTAGCGGGAGTCAAGTTCTTC.

The chain has TRBV19 and TRBJ2-5; 10 nucleotides match TRBD2. The CDR3 contains 15 residues. V lost 8 bases, J lost 3 bases, and 9 bases stayed unmatched. The V gene's germline CDR1 is LNHDA and CDR2 SQIVND (reference sequence). CDR3 coding DNA: TGTGCCAGTTCTTGGGGTCTAGCGGGGGAAGAGACCCAGTACTTC. This codes for CASSWGLAGEETQYF. The full variable domain, rest sourced from reference TRBV19 and TRBJ2-5, is DGGITQSPKYLFRKEGQNVTLSCEQNLNHDAMYWYRQDPGQGLRLIYYSQIVNDFQKGDIAEGYSVSREKKESFPLTVTSAQKNPTAFYLCASSWGLAGEETQYFGPGTRLLVL.

V is TRBV6-6 and J is TRBJ2-5; D is perhaps TRBD1 (5 bases). Germline V gene sequence: CDR1 MNHNY, CDR2 SVGAGI (reference sequence). This CDR3 contains 13 residues. Trimming removed 8 bases from V and 5 bases from J, with 15 bases in between. This CDR3 is CASQVQARETQYF. CDR3 nucleotides: TGTGCCAGCCAAGTACAGGCCAGGGAGACCCAGTACTTC.

This clone appeared a single time. This chain joins TRBV4-1 and TRBJ2-2; 7 bases agree with TRBD2. Germline V gene data show CDR1 as MGHRA and CDR2 as YSYEKL. The CDR3 totals 15 residues. Trimming at V came to 3 bases and at J to 5 bases, leaving 6 bases not matched to a gene. The CDR3 sequence is CASSHGLAVTGELFF. CDR3 in DNA: TGCGCCAGCAGCCATGGGCTAGCGGTGACCGGGGAGCTGTTTTTT.

The chain carries TRBV6-6 and TRBJ2-7; 14 nucleotides match TRBD2. J lost 9 bases, V lost 8 bases, and 12 bases had no gene match. Per germline, CDR1 MNHNY and CDR2 SVGAGI (reference sequence). The CDR3 has 15 residues. The CDR3 DNA sequence: TGTGCCAGCCACTCGCCGGGACTAGCGGGAGAGAGGCAGTACTTC. Encoded protein: CASHSPGLAGERQYF.

Points on this clone: The junction and the germline gene differ at one end; a read error may be behind it. The chain carries TRBV2 and TRBJ2-5; the match to TRBD2 covers 9 bases. The assigned J gene may be wrong: the sequence end matches TRBJ2-7 better. This CDR3 is 14 amino acids long. Looked up from germline, CDR1 is SNHLY and CDR2 is FYNNEI. DNA for the CDR3: TGTGCCAGCAGTAAAGCGGGAGGAATCAACGAGCAGTACTTC. Encoded protein: CASSKAGGINEQYF.

This clone occurred a few times. The rearrangement links TRBV2 to TRBJ1-4; D possibly corresponds to TRBD1 (5 bases). Trimming pared 4 bases from V and 1 base from J, leaving 16 bases between. The CDR3 contains 17 residues. Germline CDR1 SNHLY, CDR2 FYNNEI. This chain's CDR3 is CASSAWDLRGTNEKLFF. The CDR3 DNA sequence: TGTGCCAGCAGTGCATGGGACTTACGAGGAACTAATGAAAAACTGTTTTTT.

The chain couples TRBV7-7 to TRBJ2-5; D call uncertain. There are 15 residues in the CDR3. Germline V CDR1 and CDR2: SSHAT, FNYEAQ (reference sequence). Trimming removed 2 bases at V and 2 bases at J, with 12 bases between. CDR3 residues: CASSLMSKPQETQYF. The CDR3 DNA reads TGTGCCAGCAGCTTAATGTCTAAGCCTCAAGAGACCCAGTACTTC.

This chain connects TRBV11-3 to TRBJ2-7; D possibly corresponds to TRBD2 (6 bases). V was trimmed by 5 bases and J by 6 bases, leaving 14 bases between them. This CDR3 is 13 amino acids long. CDR1 is SGHNT and CDR2 is YENEEA in the germline V gene. The CDR3 reads CASSNGRAGEQYF. The CDR3 region has the DNA TGTGCCAGCAGCAACGGGAGAGCGGGCGAGCAGTACTTC.

This chain joins TRBV7-9 and TRBJ2-2; 10 nucleotides match TRBD2. The germline V gene has CDR1 SEHNR and CDR2 FQNEAQ (reference sequence). There are 17 residues in the CDR3. The junction had 3 bases not matched to a gene; V was cut back by 0 bases and J by 2 bases. The CDR3 sequence is CASSLASGRSNTGELFF. In nucleotides, the CDR3 is TGTGCCAGCAGCTTAGCTAGCGGGAGGTCTAACACCGGGGAGCTGTTTTTT.

The V and J genes are TRBV2 and TRBJ1-1; D uncertain. Germline V gives CDR1 SNHLY, CDR2 FYNNEI. The V end was cut by 4 bases, the J end by 1 base, with 10 bases between. This CDR3 is built from 14 residues. This chain's CDR3 is CASSVDLANTEAFF. The CDR3 DNA reads TGTGCCAGCAGTGTGGATCTAGCGAACACTGAAGCTTTCTTT.

The V gene is TRBV7-9, the J gene TRBJ2-5; TRBD2 matches at 16 bases. Losses at the gene ends were 5 bases for V and 7 bases for J; bases not matched to a gene: 10. The CDR3 extends over 17 amino acids. Germline loops: CDR1 SEHNR, CDR2 FQNEAQ (reference sequence). The CDR3 DNA reads as TGTGCCAGCAGCGAATCCGGGACTAGCGGGAGGGTGGCGACCCAGTACTTC. It specifies CASSESGTSGRVATQYF.

The rearrangement joins TRBV19 to TRBJ2-1; D gene ambiguous. With 3 bases removed from V and 2 bases from J, the gap between germline ends came to 8 bases. This CDR3 is built from 14 residues. The germline V gene has CDR1 LNHDA and CDR2 SQIVND (reference sequence). The CDR3 loop reads CASSIGWAYNEQFF. The CDR3 DNA is TGTGCCAGTAGTATCGGGTGGGCCTACAATGAGCAGTTCTTC.

The chain carries TRBV28 and TRBJ2-5; D unclear. The J call may be incorrect, as the DNA end agrees better with TRBJ2-7. This CDR3 has 12 amino acids. The germline gives CDR1 MDHEN, CDR2 SYDVKM. The chain's CDR3 is CASTRRGIEQYF. CDR3 coding DNA: TGTGCCAGCACTCGCCGAGGTATCGAGCAGTACTTC.

V and J are TRBV19 and TRBJ1-2, with 8 bases lining up with TRBD1. Germline CDR1 reads LNHDA; CDR2 reads SQIVND (reference sequence). Unmatched junction bases numbered 16, after V lost 3 bases and J lost 7 bases. The CDR3 runs to 17 residues. CDR3: CASSILFPGQALSGYTF. The CDR3 DNA follows: TGTGCCAGTAGTATCCTGTTTCCGGGACAGGCTTTAAGTGGCTACACCTTC.

About this clone itself: The sample carries other DNA sequences with the same CDR3. J is TRBJ1-1 and V is TRBV18; TRBD1 agrees at 12 bases. CDR1 and CDR2 (germline): KGHSH, LQKENI. This CDR3 contains 15 residues. J lost 1 base, V lost 6 bases, and 3 bases had no gene match. DNA for the CDR3: TGTGCCAGCTCCCTGGGACAGGGGGCGAACACTGAAGCTTTCTTT. It specifies CASSLGQGANTEAFF.

The rearrangement uses TRBV11-2 and TRBJ2-7; D is perhaps TRBD2 (5 bases). Germline V gene sequence: CDR1 SGHAT, CDR2 FQNNGV. V lost 4 bases, J lost 3 bases, and 10 bases lay in between. The CDR3 is 13 amino acids. The CDR3 sequence is CASSSNDYYEQYF. CDR3 in DNA: TGTGCCAGCAGCTCAAACGACTACTACGAGCAGTACTTC.

The chain employs TRBV6-5 and TRBJ2-3, with a tentative D call TRBD2 (6 bases). From germline, CDR1 is MNHEY and CDR2 SVGAGI. V lost 6 bases and J 3 bases, leaving 13 bases between the germline ends. CDR3 length: 14 amino acids. CDR3 sequence: CASRRGDPTDTQYF. CDR3 in DNA: TGTGCCAGCAGACGCGGGGATCCGACAGATACGCAGTATTTT.

The chain couples TRBV29-1 to TRBJ1-4, with 7 bases identical to TRBD1. Unmatched junction bases numbered 9, after V lost 7 bases and J lost 4 bases. The germline V gene encodes CDR1 SQVTM and CDR2 ANQGSEA. The CDR3 sequence is 14 residues long. The DNA of the CDR3 is TGCAGCGCCCGGGGGGGACAGCTTAATGAAAAACTGTTTTTT. Its translation: CSARGGQLNEKLFF.